The 15 T cell receptor beta chains below all came from one sample that was sequenced in a study of blood T cell repertoires in COVID-19. Only in-frame clones appear in the TCRdb table, and some are missing; sequencing was by immunoSEQ multiplex PCR. The top ten clones hold about 7.6% of a sample with approximately 350,000 clones, 86% of them seen once. Material for sequencing was peripheral blood. The receptors derive from a woman aged 55-70 years with COVID-19, enrolled during active disease.

V and J are TRBV3-1 (or the pseudogene TRBV3-2) and TRBJ1-4; a weak D match, TRBD1 (5 bases). The CDR3 spans 16 residues. Per germline, CDR1 LGHDT and CDR2 YNNKEL (reference sequence). V was pared by 0 bases and J by 5 bases, with 13 bases between. The CDR3 loop is CASSQDYGGGNEKLFF. The CDR3 nucleotides read TGTGCCAGCAGCCAAGATTATGGGGGAGGGAATGAAAAACTGTTTTTT.

The chain carries TRBV5-1 and TRBJ2-7; possible D gene TRBD1, 6 bases. From germline, CDR1 is SGHRS and CDR2 YFSETQ. V lost 0 bases and J 5 bases, leaving 15 bases between the germline ends. This CDR3 is 15 amino acids long. The chain's CDR3 is CASSLAGDRFNEQYF. CDR3 nucleotide sequence: TGCGCCAGCAGCTTGGCCGGAGACAGGTTCAACGAGCAGTACTTC.

The CDR3 reads CASSLAYRGGTEAFF. The CDR3, as DNA: TGTGCCAGCAGCTTGGCCTACAGGGGAGGCACTGAAGCTTTCTTT. This chain uses TRBV7-2 with TRBJ1-1; 7 positions match TRBD1. The CDR3 covers 15 residues. V lost 3 bases and J lost 4; bases outside the gene matches: 8. The germline V gene encodes CDR1 SGHTA and CDR2 FQGNSA.

The chain joins TRBV7-2 to TRBJ2-7, with TRBD2 as a possible D gene (7 bases). Germline-derived CDR1 and CDR2 are SGHTA and FQGNSA. The CDR3 is made up of 14 amino acids. V lost 1 base and J 6 bases, leaving 13 bases between the germline ends. The CDR3 DNA follows: TGTGCCAGCAGCTTAGGAGGGGGGGCCCCCGAGCAGTACTTC. This encodes CASSLGGGAPEQYF.

This chain joins TRBV29-1 and TRBJ1-5, with 9 bases matching TRBD1. Germline V gives CDR1 SQVTM, CDR2 ANQGSEA. This CDR3 is 15 amino acids long. Unmatched junction bases numbered 7, after V lost 3 bases and J lost 4 bases. DNA of the CDR3: TGCAGCGTTGAGACAGGGGGGATCTGGAATCAGCCCCAGCATTTT. It encodes CSVETGGIWNQPQHF. Looking up the rest from reference TRBV29-1 and TRBJ1-5 gives the full variable domain: SAVISQKPSRDICQRGTSLTIQCQVDSQVTMMFWYRQQPGQSLTLIATANQGSEATYESGFVIDKFPISRPNLTFSTLTVSNMSPEDSSIYLCSVETGGIWNQPQHFGDGTRLSIL.

V usage is TRBV4-1 and J usage is TRBJ1-5; TRBD1 matches 9 bases. The CDR3 sequence is 16 residues long. V was clipped by 0 bases and J by 7 bases; unmatched bases: 7. The germline V gene has CDR1 MGHRA and CDR2 YSYEKL. The CDR3 is CASSQDTGTGTQPQHF. CDR3 DNA sequence: TGCGCCAGCAGCCAAGATACCGGGACAGGGACCCAGCCCCAGCATTTT.

The gene calls are TRBV7-9 and TRBJ2-5; 8 positions agree with TRBD1. V shed 5 bases and J 3 bases; nucleotides not matched to a gene: 5. Germline lookup yields CDR1 SEHNR and CDR2 FQNEAQ (reference sequence). The CDR3 is 14 residues long. CDR3 residues: CASSDRTGKETQYF. In DNA, the CDR3 is TGTGCCAGCAGCGACCGGACAGGGAAAGAGACCCAGTACTTC.

The V gene is TRBV10-3, the J gene TRBJ1-2; tentatively, D is TRBD1 (6 bases). The germline gives CDR1 ENHRY, CDR2 SYGVKD. V was shortened by 3 bases and J by 3 bases, with 14 bases between the two germline ends. The CDR3 has 15 residues. The CDR3 spells CAISDRVSGDYGYTF. The CDR3 region has the DNA TGTGCCATCAGTGATCGGGTTTCAGGGGACTATGGCTACACCTTC.

The rearrangement joins TRBV5-4 to TRBJ1-1; 7 bases agree with TRBD1. Losses at the gene ends were 4 bases for V and 5 bases for J; bases not matched to a gene: 14. CDR3 length: 16 residues. Germline CDR1 and CDR2: SGHNT and YYREEE (reference sequence). For the CDR3, the DNA is TGTGCCAGCAGCCGTATTCCCGACAGGGTAGTTACTGAAGCTTTCTTT. Protein: CASSRIPDRVVTEAFF.

This chain joins TRBV7-3 and TRBJ2-7; 9 nucleotides align to TRBD1. This CDR3 is built from 14 residues. Germline loops: CDR1 SGHTA, CDR2 FQGTGA. With 7 bases clipped from V and 2 bases from J, the junction kept 6 bases outside the gene matches. The CDR3 DNA sequence: TGTGCCAGCACTCTGACAGGGGGGACCTACGAGCAGTACTTC. Protein: CASTLTGGTYEQYF.

The chain joins TRBV6-5 to TRBJ1-1; D gene uncertain. The CDR3 loop spans 13 amino acids. From germline, CDR1 is MNHEY and CDR2 SVGAGI. V dropped 4 bases and J dropped 0 bases, with 6 bases sitting between them. DNA for the CDR3: TGTGCCAGCAGTTCCCCCATGAACACTGAAGCTTTCTTT. It translates to CASSSPMNTEAFF.

This chain links TRBV5-1 with TRBJ2-5; TRBD2 aligns across 10 bases. The CDR3 length is 16 residues. V trimming: 2 bases; J trimming: 5 bases; junction bases outside the gene matches: 9. The germline gives CDR1 SGHRS, CDR2 YFSETQ. The CDR3 is CASSLGSGGAGETQYF. DNA for the CDR3: TGCGCCAGCAGCTTAGGGAGCGGGGGGGCCGGTGAGACCCAGTACTTC.

This rearrangement joins TRBV18 to TRBJ1-1; D is possibly TRBD1 (5 bases). The CDR3 loop spans 14 amino acids. Germline-derived CDR1 and CDR2 are KGHSH and LQKENI. V was trimmed by 2 bases and J by 3 bases, leaving 10 bases between them. DNA of the CDR3: TGTGCCAGCTCACCAAGGGGTGGGTACACTGAAGCTTTCTTT. Translated: CASSPRGGYTEAFF.

A single count supports this clone. The rearrangement links TRBV18 to TRBJ1-1; D not resolved. V was pared by 3 bases and J by 0 bases, with 5 bases between. Germline V gives CDR1 KGHSH, CDR2 LQKENI. This CDR3 has 13 amino acids. The CDR3: CASSPALNTEAFF. The CDR3 coding sequence is TGTGCCAGCTCACCCGCGTTGAACACTGAAGCTTTCTTT.

The chain couples TRBV5-6 to TRBJ1-2; a possible D gene is TRBD1 (5 bases). V lost 3 bases and J 4 bases, leaving 13 bases between the germline ends. This CDR3 is built from 14 residues. Germline V lookup: CDR1 SGHDT, CDR2 YYEEEE. The CDR3 loop is CASSYGGTFYGYTF. The CDR3 DNA sequence: TGTGCCAGCAGCTACGGGGGGACGTTCTATGGCTACACCTTC.